This T cell receptor (beta chain) was captured in a study of T cells after yellow fever vaccination. Study-level results: A weaker but faster secondary response was observed, peaking on day 5 versus 15. The bulk population could contribute abundant contaminating clonotypes to FACS-sorted repertoires.

5'RACE template switching generated TCR cDNA, adding a universal primer site and UMIs. TCRdb called the 5' RACE reads again in MiXCR, with one record for every CDR3 protein. The sample gives about 550,000 distinct CDR3 sequences, 15% to 20% of which show up once; approximately 14% is in the top ten. On this clonotype itself: What it binds is not known.

V was pared by 4 bases and J by 2 bases, with 12 bases between. Per the germline V gene, CDR1 is SQVTM and CDR2 is ANQGSEA. The length of the CDR3 is 14 residues. Source: PBMCs, taken 15 days after the yellow fever booster vaccination. The gene calls are TRBV29-1 and TRBJ2-1, with D tentatively TRBD2 (7 bases). This clonotype was sampled from a man aged 25 to 40 who received the YFV17D yellow fever vaccine. The CDR3 nucleotides are TGCAGCGTTGGGAGGGGGGGAGCCTACAATGAGCAGTTCTTC. This gives the protein CSVGRGGAYNEQFF.